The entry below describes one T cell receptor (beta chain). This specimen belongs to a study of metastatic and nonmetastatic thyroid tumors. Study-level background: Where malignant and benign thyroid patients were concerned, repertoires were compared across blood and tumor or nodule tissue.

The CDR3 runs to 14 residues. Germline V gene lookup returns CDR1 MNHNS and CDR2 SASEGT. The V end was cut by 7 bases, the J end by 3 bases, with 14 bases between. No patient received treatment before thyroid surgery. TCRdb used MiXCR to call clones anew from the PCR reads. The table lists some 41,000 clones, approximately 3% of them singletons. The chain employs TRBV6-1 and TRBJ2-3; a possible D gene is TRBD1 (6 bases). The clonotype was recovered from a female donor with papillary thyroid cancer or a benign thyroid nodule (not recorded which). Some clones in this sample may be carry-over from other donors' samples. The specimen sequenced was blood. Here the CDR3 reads CASKSGTRTDTQYF. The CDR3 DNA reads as TGTGCCAGCAAGTCCGGGACACGAACAGATACGCAGTATTTT.